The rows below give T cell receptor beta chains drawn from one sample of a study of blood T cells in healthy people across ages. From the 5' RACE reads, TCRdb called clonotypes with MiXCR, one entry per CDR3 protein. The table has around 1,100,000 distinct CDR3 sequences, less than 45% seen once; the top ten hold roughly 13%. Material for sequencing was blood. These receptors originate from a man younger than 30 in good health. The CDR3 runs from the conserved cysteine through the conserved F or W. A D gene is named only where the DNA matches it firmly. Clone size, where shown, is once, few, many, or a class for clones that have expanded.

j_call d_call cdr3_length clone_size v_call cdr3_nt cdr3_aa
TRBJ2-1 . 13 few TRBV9 TGTGCCAGCAGCTCCACCGGGGGCAATGAGCAGTTCTTC CASSSTGGNEQFF
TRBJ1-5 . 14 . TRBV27 TGTGCCAGCAGTTTGGGGGGGAGGTATCAGCCCCAGCATTTT CASSLGGRYQPQHF
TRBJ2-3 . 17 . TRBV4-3 TGCGCCAGCAGCACACGTCATGAACGGGGGCCGTTTGATACGCAGTATTTT CASSTRHERGPFDTQYF
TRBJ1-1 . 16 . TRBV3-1 TGTGCCAGCAGCCCCGGACAGTACGATATGAACACTGAAGCTTTCTTT CASSPGQYDMNTEAFF
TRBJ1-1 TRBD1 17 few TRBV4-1 TGCGCCAGCAGCCAAGAGGGACAGGGGGCGCGAAACACTGAAGCTTTCTTT CASSQEGQGARNTEAFF
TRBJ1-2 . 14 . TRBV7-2 TGTGCCAGCAGCCCCGCATGGCAGGGCCATGGCTACACCTTC CASSPAWQGHGYTF
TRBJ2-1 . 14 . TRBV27 TGTGCCAGCAGACCCTTAACAACCGACAATGAGCAGTTCTTC CASRPLTTDNEQFF
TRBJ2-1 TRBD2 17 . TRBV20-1 TGCAGTGCTAGAGACAAATTCCGACTAGCAAGCTCCAATGAGCAGTTCTTC CSARDKFRLASSNEQFF
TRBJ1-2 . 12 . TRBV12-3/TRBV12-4 TGTGCCAGCACTTTACGGGTCGGTGGCTACACCTTC CASTLRVGGYTF
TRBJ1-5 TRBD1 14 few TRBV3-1 TGTGCCAGCAGCGCACAGGGGGCAAATCAGCCCCAGCATTTT CASSAQGANQPQHF
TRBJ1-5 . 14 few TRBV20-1 TGCAGTGCTAGAGATCGAACAGTTGGTCAGCCCCAGCATTTT CSARDRTVGQPQHF
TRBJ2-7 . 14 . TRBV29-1 TGCAGCGTTGGGCGGGATAAATCGACCAATGAGCAGTACTTC CSVGRDKSTNEQYF
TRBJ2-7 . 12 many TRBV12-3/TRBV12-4 TGTGCCAGCAGTTTCCGGGGTTACGAGCAGTACTTC CASSFRGYEQYF
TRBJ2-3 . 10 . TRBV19 TGTGCCACCCGGGGGGATACGCAGTATTTT CATRGDTQYF
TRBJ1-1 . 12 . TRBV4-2 TGTGCCAGCAGCCAAGGGGCAGGGCTGGCTTTCTTT CASSQGAGLAFF
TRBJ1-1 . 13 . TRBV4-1 TGCGCCAGCACCCAGAGTCCCCACACTGAAGCTTTCTTT CASTQSPHTEAFF
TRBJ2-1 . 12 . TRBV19 TGTGCCAGTAGTATGGACAGAGATGAGCAGTTCTTC CASSMDRDEQFF
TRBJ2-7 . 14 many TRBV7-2 TGTGCCAGCAGCTTAGCAGGGAAACCCTACGAGCAGTACTTC CASSLAGKPYEQYF
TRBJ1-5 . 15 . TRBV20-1 TGCAGTGCTAGGAGAAGGGCCCAACGCAATCAGCCCCAGCATTTT CSARRRAQRNQPQHF
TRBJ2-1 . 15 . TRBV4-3 TGCGCCAGCAGCCATCTTAGTCGACCAGACAATGAGCAGTTCTTC CASSHLSRPDNEQFF
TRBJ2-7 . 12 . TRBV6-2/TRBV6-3 TGTGCCAGCAGTTGGACCTCCTACGAGCAGTACTTC CASSWTSYEQYF
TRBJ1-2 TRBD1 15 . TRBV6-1 TGTGCCAGCAGTGATAACCGGGACAGGGGCTATGGCTACACCTTC CASSDNRDRGYGYTF
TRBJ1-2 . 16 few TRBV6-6 TGTGCCAGCAGTTATTTCTCGGGCGGCTCTAACTATGGCTACACCTTC CASSYFSGGSNYGYTF
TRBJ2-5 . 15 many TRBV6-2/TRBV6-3 TGTGCCAGCAATTCTCGGACCACAATCCAAGAGACCCAGTACTTC CASNSRTTIQETQYF
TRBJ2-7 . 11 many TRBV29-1 TGCAGCGTGAAAAGCTCCTACGAGCAGTACTTC CSVKSSYEQYF